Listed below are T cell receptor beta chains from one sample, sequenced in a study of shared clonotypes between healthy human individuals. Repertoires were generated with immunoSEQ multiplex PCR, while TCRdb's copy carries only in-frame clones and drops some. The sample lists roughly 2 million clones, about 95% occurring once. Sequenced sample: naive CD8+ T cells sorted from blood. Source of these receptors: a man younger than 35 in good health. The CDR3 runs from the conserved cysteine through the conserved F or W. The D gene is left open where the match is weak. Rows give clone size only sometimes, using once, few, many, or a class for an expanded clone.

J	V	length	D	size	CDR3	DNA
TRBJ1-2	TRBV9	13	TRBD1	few	CASSIGTDYGYTF	TGTGCCAGCAGCATCGGGACAGACTATGGCTACACCTTC
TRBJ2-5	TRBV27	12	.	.	CASGGYQETQYF	TGTGCCAGCGGGGGTTACCAAGAGACCCAGTACTTC
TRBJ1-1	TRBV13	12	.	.	CASLGGNAEAFF	TGTGCCAGTCTGGGAGGGAACGCTGAAGCTTTCTTT
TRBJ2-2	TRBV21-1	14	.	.	CASSTRDSTGELFF	TGTGCCAGCAGCACCCGGGACAGCACCGGGGAGCTGTTTTTT
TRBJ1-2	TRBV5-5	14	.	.	CASSLEIGNYGYTF	TGTGCCAGCAGCTTGGAGATCGGAAACTATGGCTACACCTTC
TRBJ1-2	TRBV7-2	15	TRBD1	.	CASSLGQDANYGYTF	TGTGCCAGCAGCCTCGGACAGGACGCTAACTATGGCTACACCTTC
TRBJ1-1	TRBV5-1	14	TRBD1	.	CASSRDRGYAEAFF	TGCGCCAGCAGTCGCGACAGGGGGTATGCTGAAGCTTTCTTT
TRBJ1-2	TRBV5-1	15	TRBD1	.	CASNQGQGPRSGYTF	TGCGCCAGTAACCAGGGACAGGGGCCAAGGAGTGGCTACACCTTC
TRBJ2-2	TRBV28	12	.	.	CASSLNTGELFF	TGTGCCAGCAGCCTCAACACCGGGGAGCTGTTTTTT
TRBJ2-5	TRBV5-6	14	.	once	CASSLDWGQETQYF	TGTGCCAGCAGCTTGGATTGGGGTCAAGAGACCCAGTACTTC
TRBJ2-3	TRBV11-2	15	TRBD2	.	CASSLGGSFTDTQYF	TGTGCCAGCAGCTTGGGCGGGAGCTTCACAGATACGCAGTATTTT
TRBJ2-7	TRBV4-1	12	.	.	CASSQTPGQQYF	TGCGCCAGCAGCCAGACCCCTGGGCAGCAGTACTTC
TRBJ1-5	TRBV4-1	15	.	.	CASSQVPGDNQPQHF	TGCGCCAGCAGCCAAGTCCCTGGGGATAATCAGCCCCAGCATTTT
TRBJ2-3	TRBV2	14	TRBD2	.	CASLREGTSYTQYF	TGTGCCAGCTTAAGGGAGGGAACCTCATACACGCAGTATTTT
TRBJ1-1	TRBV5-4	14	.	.	CASSLGGENTEAFF	TGTGCCAGCAGCTTGGGGGGGGAAAACACTGAAGCTTTCTTT
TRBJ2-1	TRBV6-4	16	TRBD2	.	CASSTPRASGGNEQFF	TGTGCCAGCAGCACCCCGCGGGCTAGCGGGGGGAATGAGCAGTTCTTC
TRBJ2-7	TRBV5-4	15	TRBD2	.	CASTPQGSGTYEQYF	TGTGCCAGCACCCCCCAAGGTAGCGGGACCTACGAGCAGTACTTC
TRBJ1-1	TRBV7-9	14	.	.	CASSLRGLNTEAFF	TGTGCCAGCAGCTTAAGAGGGCTTAACACTGAAGCTTTCTTT
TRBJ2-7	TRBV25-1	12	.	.	CASSDGGRGEYF	TGTGCCAGCAGTGATGGTGGGAGAGGCGAGTACTTC
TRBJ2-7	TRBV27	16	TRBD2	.	CASSLDAPGGPYEQYF	TGTGCCAGCAGCCTAGACGCCCCGGGAGGGCCGTACGAGCAGTACTTC
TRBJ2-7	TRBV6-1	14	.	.	CASRDRTKFYEQYF	TGTGCCAGCCGAGACAGGACAAAATTCTACGAGCAGTACTTC
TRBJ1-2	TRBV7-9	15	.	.	CASSPRGAGDYGYTF	TGTGCCAGCAGCCCAAGAGGGGCAGGGGACTATGGCTACACCTTC
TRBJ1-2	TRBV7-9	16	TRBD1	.	CASSLSNRGNPYGYTF	TGTGCCAGCAGCTTATCTAACAGGGGAAACCCCTATGGCTACACCTTC
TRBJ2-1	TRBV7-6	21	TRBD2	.	CASSLAPILAGGPLPSNEQFF	TGTGCCAGCAGCTTAGCGCCAATCCTAGCGGGAGGGCCTCTTCCCTCCAATGAGCAGTTCTTC
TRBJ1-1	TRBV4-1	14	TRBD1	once	CASSHPGTAVEAFF	TGCGCCAGCAGCCACCCCGGGACAGCGGTTGAAGCTTTCTTT
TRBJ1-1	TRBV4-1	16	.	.	CASSQLLTGWDTEAFF	TGCGCCAGCAGCCAATTGTTAACAGGGTGGGACACTGAAGCTTTCTTT
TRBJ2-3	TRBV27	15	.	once	CASSLLSGAALGQYF	TGTGCCAGCAGTTTACTCTCAGGGGCGGCTCTGGGGCAGTATTTT
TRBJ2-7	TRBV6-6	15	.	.	CASSSTSGEGYEQYF	TGTGCCAGCAGTTCTACGTCAGGGGAGGGGTACGAGCAGTACTTC